The 6 T cell receptor beta chains reported below all come from one sample, sequenced in a study of blood T cell repertoires in COVID-19. Measured with immunoSEQ multiplex PCR; TCRdb has only the in-frame clones, and not every one. The data show about 68,000 clones, roughly 87% seen once. Input material: peripheral blood. The receptors derive from a man between 50 and 59 years old with active COVID-19.

The chain has TRBV27 and TRBJ1-1; 7 positions match TRBD1. This CDR3 region has 13 residues. From germline, CDR1 is MNHEY and CDR2 SMNVEV (reference sequence). V shed 9 bases and J 7 bases; nucleotides not matched to a gene: 11. As DNA, the CDR3 is TGTGCCAGTTCTCATAGGGGGCCTGATGAAGCTTTCTTT. Amino acid sequence: CASSHRGPDEAFF.

The chain uses TRBV7-9 and TRBJ1-4; D gene unclear. CDR1 SEHNR and CDR2 FQNEAQ come from the germline V gene (reference sequence). Deletions cut 3 bases from V and 7 bases from J, with 18 bases between. CDR3 size: 16 residues. The CDR3 region is CASSLGNPERGEKLFF. CDR3 coding DNA: TGTGCCAGCAGCTTGGGAAATCCTGAACGGGGTGAAAAACTGTTTTTT.

In the case of this clone: Germline and junction disagree at one end, which may indicate a read error. This chain uses TRBV7-7 with TRBJ2-3; tentatively, D is TRBD1 (6 bases). The germline V gene encodes CDR1 SSHAT and CDR2 FNYEAQ (reference sequence). This CDR3 region has 20 residues. CDR3 loop: CASSWICRDIANYSTDTQYF. Written as DNA, the CDR3 is TGTGCTAGCAGCTGGATTTGCCGGGACATAGCAAATTATAGCACAGATACGCAGTATTTT. Filled out from reference TRBV7-7 and TRBJ2-3, the complete variable domain reads GAGVSQSPRYKVTKRGQDVTLRCDPISSHATLYWYQQALGQGPEFLTYFNYEAQPDKSGLPSDRFSAERPEGSISTLTIQRTEQRDSAMYRCASSWICRDIANYSTDTQYFGPGTRLTVL.

The rearrangement uses TRBV27 and TRBJ2-1; TRBD2 aligns across 12 bases. Germline CDR1 is MNHEY and CDR2 is SMNVEV (reference sequence). CDR3 length equals 14 residues. V lost 9 bases and J lost 4; bases outside the gene matches: 4. In DNA, the CDR3 is TGTGCCAGTGCCGGACTAGCGGGATACAATGAGCAGTTCTTC. It encodes CASAGLAGYNEQFF.

This chain links TRBV5-1 with TRBJ2-3, with 10 bases lining up with TRBD2. The CDR3 spans 17 residues. V shed 0 bases, J shed 1 base, and the junction held 5 bases outside the gene matches. CDR1 and CDR2 (germline): SGHRS, YFSETQ. The CDR3 nucleotides are TGCGCCAGCAGCTTGGCGGCTAGCGGGGGAGGCACAGATACGCAGTATTTT. This translates into CASSLAASGGGTDTQYF.

Remarks on this clone: One end of the junction does not line up with germline, which may come from a read error. V and J are TRBV28 and TRBJ1-4; D call uncertain. The CDR3 has 12 residues. In germline, CDR1 is MDHEN, CDR2 SYDVKM. CDR3 sequence (DNA): TGTGCCAGCACAGCGCGTAATGAACAACTGTTTTTT. Protein product: CASTARNEQLFF.